This TCR beta chain is drawn from a study of shared clonotypes between healthy human individuals. Germline V gene lookup returns CDR1 SEHNR and CDR2 FQNEAQ (reference sequence). The CDR3 contains 12 residues. The method was immunoSEQ multiplex PCR; TCRdb's version includes in-frame clones alone and lacks a portion of them. The sample has over a million clones; around 97% are singletons. Donors included only healthy HIV-negative adults lacking recent acute infections or vaccinations. Nashville, Tennessee was home to all donors, who were Caucasian adults. Sequenced sample: naive CD4+ T cells sorted from blood. Subset defined: CD45RA+ positively selected. The clonotype originates from a man in his thirties or forties in good health. The gene calls are TRBV7-9 and TRBJ2-7; 7 nucleotides agree with TRBD1. The CDR3 loop is CATRTGPYEQYF. CDR3 DNA sequence: TGTGCAACTCGGACAGGTCCCTACGAGCAGTACTTC.